Given below is one T cell receptor (beta chain) in context. The antigen remains undetermined. The PCR employed 60 Vbeta primers together with 13 Jbeta primers. Only in-frame clones appear in the TCRdb table, and some are missing; sequencing was by immunoSEQ multiplex PCR. The sample features approximately 110,000 clones, with around 2.7% in its top ten. Everyone who donated was a healthy bone marrow donor. Each donor was nominally healthy when sampled (though unrecorded immune exposures were likely). These data come from a study of cytomegalovirus exposure and HLA in healthy donors. Germline lookup yields CDR1 SNHLY and CDR2 FYNNEI. The CDR3 sequence is 12 residues long. Trimming stripped 10 bases from V and 8 bases from J, with 17 bases between. Study outcomes and limitations: Within the data, a cluster of highly shared sequence variants was likely a sequencing artifact.

The TCR comes from a man under 40 in good health and CMV-seronegative. The sample consisted of PBMCs. The V call is TRBV2, the J call TRBJ1-2; maybe TRBD1 (6 bases). The CDR3 sequence: CATQGSLRGYTF. CDR3 DNA sequence: TGTGCCACCCAGGGGTCTCTGCGGGGCTACACCTTC.